This TCR beta chain was found in a study of blood T cell repertoires in COVID-19 (TCRdb year 2020). Study-level background: Collaborator samples came from the United States, Italy and Spain and covered acute and convalescent phases of COVID-19. HLA class I and class II types, where available, came from metadata supplied by the sample provider rather than from assay-based typing. The material from the prospective study consisted of cDNA or gDNA derived from T cells, B-cell-depleted T cells, or PBMCs. The sample metadata nearly always contained a de-identified subject ID, COVID-19 status, age in years and sex. The samples were drawn from two sources: the first 160 participants of the ongoing ImmuneRACE study, and over 950 subjects contributed by 6 global collaborators. Subjects who had been exposed to COVID-19, were actively infected with it, or had recovered from it provided the deeply sampled blood TCRbeta repertoires that made up the dataset. The repertoires were released in a freely available public database meant as a resource for research on the immune response to SARS-CoV-2.

TCRbeta CDR3 regions were amplified from genomic DNA by means of the immunoSEQ Assay, a bias-controlled multiplex PCR. The study's own analysis went as follows. The number of nucleated cells in each sample was estimated by amplification of reference gene primers within the assay. Sequence reads were collapsed and filtered to measure the absolute abundance of every unique TCRbeta CDR3 rearrangement. For each sample, productive Simpson clonality was calculated as the square root of Simpson's diversity index over productive rearrangements. As stored in TCRdb, this immuneACCESS dataset retains in-frame rearrangements with V and J assigned. A fraction of the clones does not appear; measured against another copy, unresolved V genes explain less than half of the discrepancy, and the remainder lacks a known reason. The V and J calls and clone size are taken from that table; D and trimming were inferred from the DNA. In all, the sample holds approximately 91,000 clones, and around 80% of those were seen once. The top ten constitute 15% to 20% of the sample.

The CDR3 covers 16 residues, taking in both the cysteine and the phenylalanine. Only the CDR3 portion is preserved as DNA: 48 bases, with reading frame beginning at the first base. V loses 4 bases at its end and J loses 0 bases; junction bases beyond the gene matches: 9. The germline V gene (reference sequence) sets CDR1 to SGHNT and CDR2 to YYREEE. Comments on this clone: Its target antigen remains unknown. One base away there is no much larger clone; base qualities are not given.

Each collaborating institution followed its own protocols to collect whole blood in K2EDTA tubes. For TCRbeta analysis, collaborators shipped samples as frozen whole blood, isolated PBMCs, or DNA extracted from either of those sample types. The paper's findings and limits, for the study overall: Clinical and demographic metadata were provided uncurated, with the amount varying by source and participant.

The clonotype was recovered from a human donor in a cohort sampled during active COVID-19. The chain is assembled from TRBV5-4 and TRBJ2-7; TRBD2 matches 8 bases in the middle. Sequencing was performed on peripheral blood. The DNA sequence is TGTGCCAGCAGCCGTCGAAGGAGCGGGAGCTCCTACGAGCAGTACTTC. It is translated as CASSRRRSGSSYEQYF.